Below are 9 T cell receptor beta chains sequenced from a single sample in a study of identical twins. MiXCR, applied by TCRdb to the 5' RACE reads, yields one record per CDR3 protein. The sample shows roughly 1.6 million distinct CDR3 sequences, 32% of them seen only once. Sequencing input: cord blood. The receptors here all came from a newborn girl in good health.

This clonotype came up a few times. The J gene is TRBJ2-7, the V gene TRBV2; tentative D call: TRBD2 (5 bases). Germline V CDR1 and CDR2: SNHLY, FYNNEI. Trimming left V 5 bases short and J 2 bases short, with 13 bases between. The CDR3 consists of 14 residues. As DNA, the CDR3 is TGTGCCAGCAGTATCTCGGGGTCCACCTACGAGCAGTACTTC. It translates to CASSISGSTYEQYF.

About this clonotype itself: A much larger clone lies one base from this, so it may be a read error. The chain is built from TRBV13 and TRBJ2-7; TRBD1 matches at 7 bases. This CDR3 spans 15 amino acids. Germline V gene sequence: CDR1 PRHDT, CDR2 FYEKMQ (reference sequence). The CDR3 sequence is CAGSSQGPLSYEQYF. The CDR3 nucleotides are TGTGCCGGCAGCTCACAGGGGCCCCTCTCCTACGAGCAGTACTTC.

V is TRBV12-3 or TRBV12-4 and J is TRBJ2-5; D could derive from TRBD1 or TRBD2 (5 bases each). V lost 3 bases, J lost 11 bases, and 22 bases lay in between. The CDR3 totals 15 residues. CDR3 DNA: TGTGCCAGCAGTTTCCTTCTAGCCAACCTGGGGGAGCAGTACTTC. Its translation is CASSFLLANLGEQYF.

The chain is built from TRBV20-1 and TRBJ1-2; 7 bases agree with TRBD1. The V segment lost 3 bases and the J segment 4 bases; nucleotides outside the gene matches: 8. There are 14 residues in the CDR3. Germline CDR1 is DFQATT and CDR2 is SNEGSKA (reference sequence). The chain's CDR3 is CSAREYGTVYGYTF. CDR3 nucleotides: TGCAGTGCTAGGGAATACGGGACAGTCTATGGCTACACCTTC.

The chain links TRBV6-1 to TRBJ1-2; 9 bases are shared with TRBD1. The V and J ends lost 0 bases and 3 bases, in that order; junction bases with no gene match: 5. Germline values: CDR1 MNHNS, CDR2 SASEGT. The CDR3 extends over 16 amino acids. The CDR3, as DNA: TGTGCCAGCAGTGAAGCGGACAGGGGCCTCTACTATGGCTACACCTTC. Protein sequence: CASSEADRGLYYGYTF.

CDR3 in DNA: TGCAGTGCTAGAGATCCTGGGACTAGCGGGGACAATGAGCAGTTCTTC. It translates to CSARDPGTSGDNEQFF. The chain combines TRBV20-1 with TRBJ2-1; 13 nucleotides match TRBD2. Per the germline V gene, CDR1 is DFQATT and CDR2 is SNEGSKA (reference sequence). CDR3 size: 16 residues. The trim removed 0 bases at V and 5 bases at J, leaving 4 bases unmatched.

This clonotype occurred a few times. The chain couples TRBV6-2 or TRBV6-3 to TRBJ2-3; D perhaps matches TRBD2 (7 bases). Trimming took 2 bases from V and 2 from J, leaving 11 bases between them. This CDR3 spans 15 amino acids. CDR1 is MNHEY and CDR2 is SVGEGT in the germline V gene. The CDR3 nucleotides are TGTGCCAGCAGTTACCGCGGGGGCCACACAGATACGCAGTATTTT. Amino acid sequence: CASSYRGGHTDTQYF.

The chain uses TRBV3-1 and TRBJ2-1; no firm D call. V was shortened by 1 base and J by 8 bases, with 12 bases between the two germline ends. The CDR3 spans 14 residues. Germline CDR1 is LGHDT and CDR2 is YNNKEL (reference sequence). This CDR3 is CASSQGLRSHEQFF. CDR3 bases: TGTGCCAGCAGCCAAGGTCTCAGATCCCATGAGCAGTTCTTC.

This clonotype was seen many times. The chain employs TRBV6-6 and TRBJ1-2, with D unresolved. The CDR3 is 12 amino acids. With 6 bases removed from V and 2 bases from J, the gap between germline ends came to 7 bases. The germline CDR1 and CDR2 sequences are MNHNY and SVGAGI (reference sequence). In DNA, the CDR3 is TGTGCCAGCAGGGCGGTAAACTATGGCTACACCTTC. This encodes CASRAVNYGYTF.